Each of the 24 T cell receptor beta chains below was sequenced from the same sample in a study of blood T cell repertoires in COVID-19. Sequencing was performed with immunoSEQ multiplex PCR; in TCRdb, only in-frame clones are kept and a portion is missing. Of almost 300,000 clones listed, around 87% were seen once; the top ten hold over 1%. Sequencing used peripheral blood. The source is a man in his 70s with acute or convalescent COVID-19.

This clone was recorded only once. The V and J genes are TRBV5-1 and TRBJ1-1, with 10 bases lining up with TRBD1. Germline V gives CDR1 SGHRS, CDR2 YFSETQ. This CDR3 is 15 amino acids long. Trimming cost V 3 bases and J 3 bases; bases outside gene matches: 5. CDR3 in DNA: TGCGCCAGCAGCTATCGACAGGGGGCATACACTGAAGCTTTCTTT. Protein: CASSYRQGAYTEAFF. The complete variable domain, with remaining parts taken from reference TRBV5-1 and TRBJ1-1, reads KAGVTQTPRYLIKTRGQQVTLSCSPISGHRSVSWYQQTPGQGLQFLFEYFSETQRNKGNFPGRFSGRQFSNSRSEMNVSTLELGDSALYLCASSYRQGAYTEAFFGQGTRLTVV.

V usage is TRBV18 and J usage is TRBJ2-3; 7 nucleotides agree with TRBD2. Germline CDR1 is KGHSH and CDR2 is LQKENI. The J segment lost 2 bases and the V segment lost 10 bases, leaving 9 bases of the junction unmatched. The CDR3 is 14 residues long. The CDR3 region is CATNPGGNTDTQYF. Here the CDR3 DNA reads TGTGCCACCAACCCCGGGGGGAACACAGATACGCAGTATTTT.

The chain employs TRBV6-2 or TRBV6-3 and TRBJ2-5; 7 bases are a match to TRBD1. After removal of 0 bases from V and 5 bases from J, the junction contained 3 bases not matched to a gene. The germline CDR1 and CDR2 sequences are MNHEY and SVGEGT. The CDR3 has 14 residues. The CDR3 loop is CASSYSVRGETQYF. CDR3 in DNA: TGTGCCAGCAGTTACTCGGTCAGGGGGGAGACCCAGTACTTC.

This CDR3 is CASSPPSEQYF. In DNA form, the CDR3 reads TGTGCCAGCAGCCCCCCTTCGGAGCAGTACTTC. The gene calls are TRBV21-1 and TRBJ2-7; TRBD2 is taken as the D call from the table, unchecked against the DNA. TRBV21-1 is deemed a pseudogene. There are 11 residues in the CDR3.

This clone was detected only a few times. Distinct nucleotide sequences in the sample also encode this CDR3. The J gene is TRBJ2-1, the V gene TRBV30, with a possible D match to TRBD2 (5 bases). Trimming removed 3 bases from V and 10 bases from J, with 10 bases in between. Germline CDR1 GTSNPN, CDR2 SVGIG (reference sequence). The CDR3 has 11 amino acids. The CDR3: CAWRLGGEQFF. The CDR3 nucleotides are TGTGCCTGGAGACTAGGAGGCGAGCAGTTCTTC. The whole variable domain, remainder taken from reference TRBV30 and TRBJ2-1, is SQTIHQWPATLVQPVGSPLSLECTVEGTSNPNLYWYRQAAGRGLQLLFYSVGIGQISSEVPQNLSASRPQDRQFILSSKKLLLSDSGFYLCAWRLGGEQFFGPGTRLTVL.

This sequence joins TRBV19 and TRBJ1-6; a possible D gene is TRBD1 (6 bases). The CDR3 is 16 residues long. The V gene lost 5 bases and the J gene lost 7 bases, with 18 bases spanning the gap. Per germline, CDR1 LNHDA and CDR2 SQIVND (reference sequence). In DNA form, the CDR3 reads TGTGCCAGTAGTGACCTATTTGAGGGGGGGAATTCACCCCTCCACTTT. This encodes CASSDLFEGGNSPLHF.

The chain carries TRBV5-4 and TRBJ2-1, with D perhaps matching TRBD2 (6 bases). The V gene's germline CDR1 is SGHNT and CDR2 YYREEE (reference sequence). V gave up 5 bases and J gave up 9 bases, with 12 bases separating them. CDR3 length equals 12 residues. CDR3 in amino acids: CASSPSVGEQFF. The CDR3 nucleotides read TGTGCCAGCAGTCCTAGCGTCGGTGAGCAGTTCTTC.

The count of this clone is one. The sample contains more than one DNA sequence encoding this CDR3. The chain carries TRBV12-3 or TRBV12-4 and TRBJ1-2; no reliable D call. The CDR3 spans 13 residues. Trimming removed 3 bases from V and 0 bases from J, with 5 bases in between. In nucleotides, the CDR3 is TGTGCCAGCAGTTTCTCAGCTAACTATGGCTACACCTTC. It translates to CASSFSANYGYTF.

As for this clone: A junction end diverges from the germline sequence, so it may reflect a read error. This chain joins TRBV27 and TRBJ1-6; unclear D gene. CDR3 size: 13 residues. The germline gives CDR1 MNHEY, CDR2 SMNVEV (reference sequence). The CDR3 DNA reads TGTGCCAGCAGTTTATCCTTTAATTCACCCCTCCACTTT. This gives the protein CASSLSFNSPLHF.

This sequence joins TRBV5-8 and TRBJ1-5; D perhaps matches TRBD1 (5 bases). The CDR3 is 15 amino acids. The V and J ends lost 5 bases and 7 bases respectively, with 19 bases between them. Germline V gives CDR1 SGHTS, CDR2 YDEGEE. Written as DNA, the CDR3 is TGTGCCAGCAGTACCGGGGGAAGGGAGGGCCAGCCCCAGCATTTT. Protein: CASSTGGREGQPQHF.

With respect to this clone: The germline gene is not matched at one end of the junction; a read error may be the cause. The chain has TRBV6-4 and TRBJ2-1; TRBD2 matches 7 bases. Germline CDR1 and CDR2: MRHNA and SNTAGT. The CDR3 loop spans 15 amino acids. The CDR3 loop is CANSDSPGGYNEQFF. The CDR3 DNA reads TGTGCCAACAGTGACTCGCCGGGGGGTTACAATGAGCAGTTCTTC.

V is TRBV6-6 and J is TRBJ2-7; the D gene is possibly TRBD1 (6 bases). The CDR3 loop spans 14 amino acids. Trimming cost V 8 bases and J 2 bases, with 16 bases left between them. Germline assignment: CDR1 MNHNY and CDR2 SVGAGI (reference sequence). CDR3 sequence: CASESGTPPYEQYF. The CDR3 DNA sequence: TGTGCCAGCGAATCAGGGACACCACCCTACGAGCAGTACTTC.

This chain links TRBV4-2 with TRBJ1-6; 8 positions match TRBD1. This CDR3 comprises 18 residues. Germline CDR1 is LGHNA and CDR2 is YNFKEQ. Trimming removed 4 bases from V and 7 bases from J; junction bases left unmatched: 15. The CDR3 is CASSRLDFQGQANSPLHF. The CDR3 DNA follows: TGTGCCAGCAGCCGACTCGATTTTCAGGGACAGGCAAATTCACCCCTCCACTTT.

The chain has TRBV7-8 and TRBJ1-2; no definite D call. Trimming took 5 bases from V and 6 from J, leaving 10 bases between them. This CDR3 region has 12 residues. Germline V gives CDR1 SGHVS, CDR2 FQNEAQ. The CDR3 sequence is CASSQAGDGYTF. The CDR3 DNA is TGTGCCAGCAGCCAGGCCGGGGATGGCTACACCTTC. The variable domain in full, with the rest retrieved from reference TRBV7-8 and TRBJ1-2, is GAGVSQSPRYKVAKRGQDVALRCDPISGHVSLFWYQQALGQGPEFLTYFQNEAQLDKSGLPSDRFFAERPEGSVSTLKIQRTQQEDSAVYLCASSQAGDGYTFGSGTRLTVV.

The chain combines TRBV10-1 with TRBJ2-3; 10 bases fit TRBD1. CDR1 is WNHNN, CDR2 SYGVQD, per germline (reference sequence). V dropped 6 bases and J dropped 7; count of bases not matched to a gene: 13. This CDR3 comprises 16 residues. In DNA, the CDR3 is TGCGCCAGCAGAAATATGGGACAGGGGTTCCGGCATACGCAGTATTTT. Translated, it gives CASRNMGQGFRHTQYF.

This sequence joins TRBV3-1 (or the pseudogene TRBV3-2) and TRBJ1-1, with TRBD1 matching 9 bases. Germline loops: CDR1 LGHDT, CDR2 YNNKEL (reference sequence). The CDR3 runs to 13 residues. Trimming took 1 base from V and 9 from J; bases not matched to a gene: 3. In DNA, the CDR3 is TGTGCCAGCAGCCAAGTAGGGACAGGGCAAGCTTTCTTT. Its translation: CASSQVGTGQAFF.

CDR3 bases: TGTGCCAGCAGCCATCAGGGGATAGGGGGAAACACCATATATTTT. Protein product: CASSHQGIGGNTIYF. The rearrangement joins TRBV3-1 (or the pseudogene TRBV3-2) to TRBJ1-3; TRBD1 might be the D (6 bases). This CDR3 comprises 15 residues. Trimming left V 3 bases short and J 4 bases short, with 13 bases between. Germline CDR1 and CDR2: LGHDT and YNNKEL (reference sequence).

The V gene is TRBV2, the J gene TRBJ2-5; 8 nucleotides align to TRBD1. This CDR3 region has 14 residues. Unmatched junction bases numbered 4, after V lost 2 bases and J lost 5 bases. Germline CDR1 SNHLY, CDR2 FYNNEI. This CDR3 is CASSEQGAGETQYF. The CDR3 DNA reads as TGTGCCAGCAGTGAACAGGGGGCGGGGGAGACCCAGTACTTC.

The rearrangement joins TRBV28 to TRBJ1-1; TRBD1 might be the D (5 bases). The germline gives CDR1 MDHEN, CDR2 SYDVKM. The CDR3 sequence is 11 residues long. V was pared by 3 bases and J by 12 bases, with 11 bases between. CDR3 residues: CASSLGQGTFF. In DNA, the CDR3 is TGTGCCAGCAGTTTGGGGCAGGGAACTTTCTTT.

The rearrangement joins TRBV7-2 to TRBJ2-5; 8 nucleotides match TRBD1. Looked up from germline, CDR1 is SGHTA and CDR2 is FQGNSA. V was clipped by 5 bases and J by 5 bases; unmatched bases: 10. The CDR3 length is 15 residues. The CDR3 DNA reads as TGTGCCAGCAGCAACCCCGCAGGGGGCGCCGAGACCCAGTACTTC. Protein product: CASSNPAGGAETQYF.

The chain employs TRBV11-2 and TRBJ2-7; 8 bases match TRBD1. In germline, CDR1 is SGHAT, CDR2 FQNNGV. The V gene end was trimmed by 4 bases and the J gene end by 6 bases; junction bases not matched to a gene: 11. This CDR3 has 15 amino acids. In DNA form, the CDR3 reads TGTGCCAGCAGCTGGGGACAGGCGGTGGGGGGCGAGCAGTACTTC. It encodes CASSWGQAVGGEQYF.

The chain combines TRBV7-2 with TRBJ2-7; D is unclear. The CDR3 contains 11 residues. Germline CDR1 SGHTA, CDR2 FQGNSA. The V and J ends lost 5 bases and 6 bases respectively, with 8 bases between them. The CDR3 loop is CASSPLREQYF. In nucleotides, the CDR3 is TGTGCCAGCAGCCCCCTACGCGAGCAGTACTTC. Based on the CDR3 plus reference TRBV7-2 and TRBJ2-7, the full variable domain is GAGVSQSPSNKVTEKGKDVELRCDPISGHTALYWYRQSLGQGLEFLIYFQGNSAPDKSGLPSDRFSAERTGGSVSTLTIQRTQQEDSAVYLCASSPLREQYFGPGTRLTVT.

CDR3 protein: CASSPVSGRPGELFF. The CDR3 DNA sequence: TGTGCCAGCAGTCCCGTTAGCGGGAGACCCGGGGAGCTGTTTTTT. V gene TRBV7-2 combines with J gene TRBJ2-2; 9 bases are a match to TRBD2. Germline CDR1 SGHTA, CDR2 FQGNSA. After removal of 6 bases from V and 6 bases from J, the junction contained 8 bases not matched to a gene. This CDR3 comprises 15 residues.

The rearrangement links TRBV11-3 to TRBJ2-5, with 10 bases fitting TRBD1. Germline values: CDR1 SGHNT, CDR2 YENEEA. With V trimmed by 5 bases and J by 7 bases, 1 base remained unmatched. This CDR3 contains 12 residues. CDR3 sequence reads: CASSRTGGTQYF. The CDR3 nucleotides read TGTGCCAGCAGCCGGACAGGGGGGACCCAGTACTTC.